The rows below give T cell receptor beta chains drawn from one sample of a study of CXCR3-negative and CXCR3-positive naive CD8 T cells. Each CDR3 protein gets one entry in TCRdb, which reprocessed the 5' RACE reads and gives no DNA. The sample includes under 150,000 distinct CDR3 sequences. Sequenced input: naive CXCR3+ CD8+ T cells from blood. The receptors were sampled from a human donor in good health. Some clones in this sample may be carry-over from other donors' samples. The CDR3 runs from the conserved cysteine through the conserved F or W. The order of the fields is V gene, J gene, CDR3 protein.

TRBV29-1	TRBJ2-7	CSVVRDSYEQYF
TRBV12-3/TRBV12-4	TRBJ2-3	CASSFTGGKNTDTQYF
TRBV27	TRBJ1-2	CASSFQGQINYGYTF
TRBV2	TRBJ2-3	CASSGDPSDTQYF
TRBV12-3/TRBV12-4	TRBJ2-1	CASSGGELDSYNEQFF
TRBV3-1	TRBJ2-7	CASRGGSSYEQYF
TRBV20-1	TRBJ2-1	CSASFQGAGGPSYNEQFF
TRBV14	TRBJ1-2	CASSRGGWNGYTF
TRBV20-1	TRBJ2-7	CSAEDRDSSYEQYF
TRBV10-3	TRBJ1-2	CAISESTLFYGYTF
TRBV29-1	TRBJ2-7	CSVEESRGDEQYF
TRBV9	TRBJ1-1	CASSATGVNTEAFF
TRBV20-1	TRBJ1-1	CSARDRPMNTEAFF
TRBV4-3	TRBJ2-3	CASSQGAGVSTDTQYF
TRBV7-9	TRBJ2-3	CASSASTGDTDTQYF
TRBV7-2	TRBJ2-3	CASSLGTSGSPTDTQYF
TRBV2	TRBJ1-1	CASSERSRGTEAFF
TRBV29-1	TRBJ2-7	CSVGDRASSYEQYF
TRBV12-3/TRBV12-4	TRBJ2-3	CASSRQEVDTQYF
TRBV24-1	TRBJ1-1	CATRGDGWNEAFF
TRBV11-3	TRBJ2-1	CASSQPGSHEQFF
TRBV7-9	TRBJ1-1	CASSPRDRGPRNTEAFF
TRBV6-2/TRBV6-3	TRBJ2-7	CASSSRQDSYEQYF
TRBV27	TRBJ2-7	CASRVAGGLSYEQYF
TRBV29-1	TRBJ2-1	CSAEKWDDSYNEQFF
TRBV7-6	TRBJ2-3	CASSLLAGGRDTQYF
TRBV10-3	TRBJ2-7	CAIAQRGYEQYF
TRBV7-6	TRBJ1-2	CASSLRRGTGATNYGYTF